These 16 T cell receptor beta chains were all obtained from the same sample, sequenced in a study of low-dose radiotherapy and immunotherapy resistance in tumors. This sample's time point: after trial treatment. This sample's treatment: LDRT plus nivolumab, ipilimumab, low-dose cyclophosphamide and aspirin (RACIN trial). Alpha and beta chains were covered, as first-strand cDNA relied on TRAV- and TRBV-specific primers. The authors amplified TCRs for approximately 20 PCR cycles with a constant-region primer and a V-primer adapter. TCRdb redid the calling of the reads with MiXCR, one entry per CDR3 protein. The sample comprises more than 70,000 distinct CDR3 sequences, 20% to 25% of which are singletons, and 9.5% to 15% rests with the top ten. The sequencing here drew on PBMCs, taken after low-dose radiotherapy plus immunotherapy. The source is a female donor with ovarian cancer.

This clonotype was recorded many times. J is TRBJ2-7 and V is TRBV28; a weak D match, TRBD2 (6 bases). The CDR3 spans 16 residues. The germline gives CDR1 MDHEN, CDR2 SYDVKM. With 5 bases removed from V and 0 bases from J, the gap between germline ends came to 17 bases. The CDR3 reads CASSKKLADISYEQYF. The CDR3 nucleotides read TGTGCCAGCAGTAAAAAACTAGCCGACATCTCCTACGAGCAGTACTTC.

This clonotype was seen many times. The chain combines TRBV21-1 with TRBJ2-7; TRBD1 was called by the table and not checked on the DNA. TRBV21-1 counts as a pseudogene. CDR3 length: 14 amino acids. The chain's CDR3 is CASSAWDSENEQYF. DNA for the CDR3: TGTGCCAGCAGCGCATGGGACAGTGAAAACGAGCAGTACTTC.

This clonotype was seen many times. This chain links TRBV7-2 with TRBJ2-2; 8 bases map to TRBD2. The V segment lost 4 bases and the J segment 1 base; nucleotides outside the gene matches: 2. The germline V gene has CDR1 SGHTA and CDR2 FQGNSA. The CDR3 runs to 15 residues. The CDR3 sequence: CASSSAGGNTGELFF. DNA for the CDR3: TGTGCCAGCAGCTCCGCGGGGGGGAACACCGGGGAGCTGTTTTTT.

Many counts were recorded for this clonotype. The chain has TRBV3-1 and TRBJ2-1; 7 bases agree with TRBD2. CDR3 length: 17 residues. CDR1 is LGHDT and CDR2 is YNNKEL in the germline V gene (reference sequence). Trimming removed 0 bases from V and 7 bases from J; junction bases left unmatched: 12. CDR3 loop: CASSQDIYGGRGNEQFF. CDR3 DNA sequence: TGTGCCAGCAGCCAAGATATTTATGGCGGGAGAGGGAATGAGCAGTTCTTC.

The chain combines TRBV24-1 with TRBJ2-7, with D maybe TRBD1 (9 bases). CDR1 is KGHDR, CDR2 SFDVKD, per germline. Trimming stripped 3 bases from V and 7 bases from J, with 21 bases between. The length of the CDR3 is 16 residues. CDR3 sequence: CATSDAGGQGGFEQYF. CDR3 coding DNA: TGTGCCACCAGTGATGCGGGGGGACAGGGTGGCTTTGAGCAGTACTTC.

This sequence joins TRBV6-2 or TRBV6-3 and TRBJ2-5; TRBD2 aligns across 9 bases. The junction had 6 bases not matched to a gene; V was cut back by 0 bases and J by 4 bases. Germline V gene lookup returns CDR1 MNHEY and CDR2 SVGEGT. CDR3 length equals 16 residues. CDR3: CASSYSRPSGVETQYF. The CDR3 nucleotides are TGTGCCAGCAGTTACTCGCGTCCTAGCGGGGTAGAGACCCAGTACTTC.

Remarks on this clonotype: The conserved final phenylalanine or tryptophan is absent from the CDR3, which likely points to a read error. J is TRBJ2-1 and V is TRBV2, with D uncertain. V lost 7 bases, J lost 4 bases, and 17 bases lay in between. The CDR3 has 15 amino acids. Germline-derived CDR1 and CDR2 are SNHLY and FYNNEI. CDR3 amino acids: CASKLESGGYNEQFV. CDR3 bases: TGTGCCAGCAAACTGGAGTCTGGCGGTTACAATGAGCAGTTCGTC.

At least ten counts were recorded for this clonotype. The CDR3 bases are TGTGCCAGCAGTCCCCGGACAGACAGTTCACCCCTCCACTTT. Its protein product is CASSPRTDSSPLHF. This chain joins TRBV6-6 and TRBJ1-6; tentative D call: TRBD1 (6 bases). Germline CDR1 is MNHNY and CDR2 is SVGAGI (reference sequence). Trimming took off 5 bases at V and 9 bases at J, with 14 bases between the two ends. The CDR3 has 14 residues.

This clonotype was found a few times. The chain employs TRBV15 and TRBJ2-5; D unresolved. The CDR3 extends over 14 amino acids. The germline gives CDR1 LNHNV, CDR2 YYDKDF (reference sequence). V lost 1 base and J 1 base, leaving 7 bases between the germline ends. The chain's CDR3 is CATSRANGQETQYF. The CDR3 DNA reads as TGTGCCACCAGCAGAGCAAACGGCCAAGAGACCCAGTACTTC.

The sample holds many counts of this clonotype. This rearrangement joins TRBV6-4 to TRBJ2-1, with D possibly matching TRBD1 (6 bases). V lost 3 bases and J lost 9, with 12 bases in between. CDR1 and CDR2 (germline): MRHNA, SNTAGT. The CDR3 has 13 residues. This chain's CDR3 is CASSELQGSEQFF. CDR3 coding DNA: TGTGCCAGCAGTGAGCTGCAGGGGAGTGAGCAGTTCTTC.

This clonotype was picked up many times. V gene TRBV20-1 combines with J gene TRBJ2-5, with 7 nucleotides matching TRBD2. Germline trimming cut 0 bases from V and 3 bases from J; bases unmatched to any gene: 7. The germline V gene encodes CDR1 DFQATT and CDR2 SNEGSKA (reference sequence). This CDR3 is built from 15 residues. The CDR3 nucleotides are TGCAGTGCTAGAGATCTGGGGACTACGAAAGAGACCCAGTACTTC. Protein: CSARDLGTTKETQYF.

In this sample, this clonotype turned up many times. The chain carries TRBV29-1 and TRBJ2-6; the D gene is possibly TRBD1 (6 bases). The CDR3 is 16 residues long. Trimming cost V 6 bases and J 0 bases, with 15 bases left between them. Germline-derived CDR1 and CDR2 are SQVTM and ANQGSEA. The CDR3 spells CSVGGQSSSGANVLTF. For the CDR3, the DNA is TGCAGCGTCGGAGGACAGTCCAGCTCTGGGGCCAACGTCCTGACTTTC.

This clonotype occurred many times. The V call is TRBV5-1, the J call TRBJ1-2; D ambiguous. CDR1 is SGHRS, CDR2 YFSETQ, per germline. The CDR3 extends over 14 amino acids. V was shortened by 0 bases and J by 8 bases, with 14 bases between the two germline ends. In nucleotides, the CDR3 is TGCGCCAGCAGCTTGGAAGCCAGGAACCAGGGCTACACCTTC. This encodes CASSLEARNQGYTF.

This clonotype has a handful of counts. The genes are TRBV7-9 and TRBJ1-1; 7 bases align to TRBD1. Germline-derived CDR1 and CDR2 are SEHNR and FQNEAQ (reference sequence). The trim removed 2 bases at V and 3 bases at J, leaving 3 bases unmatched. This CDR3 contains 14 residues. This chain's CDR3 is CASSLPGGYTEAFF. DNA for the CDR3: TGTGCCAGCAGCTTACCAGGGGGGTACACTGAAGCTTTCTTT.

There are many counts of this clonotype. V and J are TRBV10-3 and TRBJ2-1; D might be TRBD2 (5 bases). There are 14 residues in the CDR3. V was clipped by 0 bases and J by 4 bases, with 7 bases between them. Germline CDR1 ENHRY, CDR2 SYGVKD. CDR3 region: CAISESRGYNEQFF. The CDR3 DNA reads TGTGCCATCAGTGAGTCGAGAGGGTACAATGAGCAGTTCTTC.

This clonotype was recorded many times. The V gene is TRBV20-1, the J gene TRBJ2-5; D might be TRBD1 (6 bases). This CDR3 is built from 15 residues. The germline V and J ends were trimmed by 0 bases and 5 bases, with 16 bases remaining between them. CDR1 is DFQATT and CDR2 is SNEGSKA in the germline V gene (reference sequence). CDR3 region: CSARDSGDRRETQYF. CDR3 in DNA: TGCAGTGCTAGAGATTCAGGAGACAGGAGGGAGACCCAGTACTTC.